This is a list of T cell receptor beta chains from one sample in a study of blood T cell repertoires in COVID-19. Produced via immunoSEQ multiplex PCR; TCRdb's table is partial and in-frame only. The sample gives approximately 330,000 clones, approximately 88% of which show up once; roughly 9.9% is in the top ten. The source material was peripheral blood. These receptors all stem from a man aged 25 to 40 with COVID-19, enrolled during active disease. Both conserved end residues are part of each CDR3. The order of the fields is clone size, D gene, J gene, V gene, CDR3 protein, CDR3 DNA. D genes are given only for firm matches. Clone size appears in some rows only: once, few, many, or a class for an expanded clone.

abundance: once
d_gene: -
j_gene: TRBJ2-7
v_gene: TRBV5-8
CDR3aa: CASSDTPPYEQYF
CDR3nt: TGTGCCAGCAGCGACACCCCCCCCTACGAGCAGTACTTC

abundance: -
d_gene: -
j_gene: TRBJ2-7
v_gene: TRBV9
CDR3aa: CASSVSGTYSTYEQYF
CDR3nt: TGTGCCAGCAGCGTAAGTGGGACATATTCAACCTACGAGCAGTACTTC

abundance: -
d_gene: -
j_gene: TRBJ2-3
v_gene: TRBV29-1
CDR3aa: CSSNGGARSTDTQYF
CDR3nt: TGCAGTTCAAATGGGGGCGCAAGGTCGACAGATACGCAGTATTTT

abundance: -
d_gene: -
j_gene: TRBJ2-7
v_gene: TRBV5-1
CDR3aa: CASSGGIGYEQYF
CDR3nt: TGCGCCAGCAGCGGAGGGATTGGGTACGAGCAGTACTTC

abundance: -
d_gene: -
j_gene: TRBJ2-7
v_gene: TRBV7-2
CDR3aa: CASSLARGTYEQYF
CDR3nt: TGTGCCAGCAGCTTAGCTAGGGGGACCTACGAGCAGTACTTC

abundance: few
d_gene: -
j_gene: TRBJ1-5
v_gene: TRBV6-2/TRBV6-3
CDR3aa: CASSQGQTYQPQHF
CDR3nt: TGTGCCAGCAGTCAGGGACAAACTTATCAACCCCAGCATTTT

abundance: -
d_gene: TRBD1
j_gene: TRBJ1-6
v_gene: TRBV28
CDR3aa: CASSPRQGADSPLHF
CDR3nt: TGTGCCAGCAGCCCACGACAGGGGGCGGATTCACCCCTCCACTTT

abundance: -
d_gene: -
j_gene: TRBJ1-1
v_gene: TRBV7-9
CDR3aa: CASSLVENTEAFF
CDR3nt: TGTGCCAGCAGCTTAGTAGAGAACACTGAAGCTTTCTTT

abundance: many
d_gene: -
j_gene: TRBJ1-4
v_gene: TRBV7-9
CDR3aa: CASSPAGGANEKLFF
CDR3nt: TGTGCCAGCAGCCCGGCGGGAGGAGCTAATGAAAAACTGTTTTTT

abundance: -
d_gene: TRBD1
j_gene: TRBJ2-1
v_gene: TRBV19
CDR3aa: CASSIIEGQGEFF
CDR3nt: TGTGCCAGTAGTATAATAGAAGGACAGGGCGAGTTCTTC

abundance: -
d_gene: -
j_gene: TRBJ1-5
v_gene: TRBV16
CDR3aa: CASSRAQGSDQPQHF
CDR3nt: TGTGCCAGCAGCAGAGCACAGGGTTCGGATCAGCCCCAGCATTTT

abundance: -
d_gene: -
j_gene: TRBJ1-1
v_gene: TRBV11-2
CDR3aa: CASSRGWETKNTEAFF
CDR3nt: TGTGCCAGCAGCCGGGGATGGGAAACTAAGAACACTGAAGCTTTCTTT

abundance: -
d_gene: TRBD1
j_gene: TRBJ1-2
v_gene: TRBV5-1
CDR3aa: CASSLGTGDYGYTF
CDR3nt: TGCGCCAGCAGCTTAGGGACAGGGGACTATGGCTACACCTTC

abundance: -
d_gene: TRBD2
j_gene: TRBJ2-7
v_gene: TRBV28
CDR3aa: CASNFGRGIMSEQYF
CDR3nt: TGTGCCAGCAACTTCGGGAGGGGAATCATGAGCGAGCAGTACTTC

abundance: -
d_gene: -
j_gene: TRBJ1-1
v_gene: TRBV28
CDR3aa: CASSLKPGAGGNTEAFF
CDR3nt: TGTGCCAGCAGTTTAAAGCCCGGTGCGGGGGGAAACACTGAAGCTTTCTTT

abundance: -
d_gene: TRBD1
j_gene: TRBJ1-1
v_gene: TRBV6-5
CDR3aa: CASSRTGNTEAFF
CDR3nt: TGTGCCAGCAGCCGGACAGGGAACACTGAAGCTTTCTTT

abundance: once
d_gene: -
j_gene: TRBJ1-1
v_gene: TRBV19
CDR3aa: CASSITGGGTEAFF
CDR3nt: TGTGCCAGTAGTATAACGGGGGGCGGCACTGAAGCTTTCTTT

abundance: -
d_gene: TRBD1
j_gene: TRBJ2-2
v_gene: TRBV20-1
CDR3aa: CSASSLGQGSGELFF
CDR3nt: TGCAGTGCTAGTTCTCTGGGACAGGGCTCCGGGGAGCTGTTTTTT

abundance: -
d_gene: -
j_gene: TRBJ1-1
v_gene: TRBV27
CDR3aa: CASGADGNTEAFF
CDR3nt: TGTGCCAGCGGGGCCGACGGGAACACTGAAGCTTTCTTT

abundance: -
d_gene: TRBD1
j_gene: TRBJ1-6
v_gene: TRBV28
CDR3aa: CASSFAGQGHNSPLHF
CDR3nt: TGTGCCAGCAGTTTTGCAGGACAGGGCCATAATTCACCCCTCCACTTT

abundance: -
d_gene: TRBD1
j_gene: TRBJ2-7
v_gene: TRBV6-6
CDR3aa: CASSYLGTGPYEQYF
CDR3nt: TGTGCCAGCAGTTACCTCGGGACAGGGCCCTACGAGCAGTACTTC

abundance: -
d_gene: TRBD1
j_gene: TRBJ1-5
v_gene: TRBV6-6
CDR3aa: CASSLRTGGAEQPQHF
CDR3nt: TGTGCCAGCAGCCTTAGGACAGGGGGCGCAGAGCAGCCCCAGCATTTT

abundance: -
d_gene: -
j_gene: TRBJ1-1
v_gene: TRBV6-1
CDR3aa: CASSEIQGRWTEAFF
CDR3nt: TGTGCCAGCAGTGAGATACAGGGAAGGTGGACTGAAGCTTTCTTT

abundance: once
d_gene: -
j_gene: TRBJ2-7
v_gene: TRBV6-5
CDR3aa: CASKKQGGEQYF
CDR3nt: TGTGCCAGCAAAAAGCAGGGGGGCGAGCAGTACTTC

abundance: -
d_gene: -
j_gene: TRBJ2-7
v_gene: TRBV5-1
CDR3aa: CASSLQGLRDTYEQYF
CDR3nt: TGCGCCAGCAGCTTGCAAGGACTCAGAGACACCTACGAGCAGTACTTC

abundance: -
d_gene: -
j_gene: TRBJ1-2
v_gene: TRBV7-8
CDR3aa: CASSPLPGDYGYTF
CDR3nt: TGTGCCAGCAGCCCCCTACCAGGCGACTATGGCTACACCTTC

abundance: -
d_gene: TRBD2
j_gene: TRBJ2-3
v_gene: TRBV3-1/TRBV3-2
CDR3aa: CASSRRGGAGTDTQYF
CDR3nt: TGTGCCAGCAGCCGACGCGGGGGAGCCGGCACAGATACGCAGTATTTT

abundance: -
d_gene: -
j_gene: TRBJ1-2
v_gene: TRBV28
CDR3aa: CASSFSGDGTNYGYTF
CDR3nt: TGTGCCAGCAGTTTTTCAGGGGACGGTACTAACTATGGCTACACCTTC

abundance: -
d_gene: TRBD2
j_gene: TRBJ2-7
v_gene: TRBV6-2/TRBV6-3
CDR3aa: CASSYPDPEGLAGGPYEQYF
CDR3nt: TGTGCCAGCAGTTATCCCGACCCCGAGGGACTAGCGGGGGGACCTTACGAGCAGTACTTC

abundance: -
d_gene: -
j_gene: TRBJ2-5
v_gene: TRBV5-6
CDR3aa: CASSLTDQETQYF
CDR3nt: TGTGCCAGCAGCTTGACAGACCAAGAGACCCAGTACTTC

abundance: -
d_gene: -
j_gene: TRBJ1-2
v_gene: TRBV2
CDR3aa: CASSEQGYGYTF
CDR3nt: TGTGCCAGCAGTGAACAGGGGTATGGCTACACCTTC

abundance: -
d_gene: -
j_gene: TRBJ2-4
v_gene: TRBV28
CDR3aa: CASRRGGGFEDIQYF
CDR3nt: TGTGCCAGCAGAAGAGGGGGGGGTTTTGAGGACATTCAGTACTTC

abundance: -
d_gene: -
j_gene: TRBJ2-6
v_gene: TRBV27
CDR3aa: CASSSRANVLTF
CDR3nt: TGTGCCAGCAGTTCTCGGGCCAACGTCCTGACTTTC

abundance: -
d_gene: -
j_gene: TRBJ2-3
v_gene: TRBV11-1
CDR3aa: CASRTVGGGTDTQYF
CDR3nt: TGTGCCAGCAGAACGGTGGGAGGTGGCACAGATACGCAGTATTTT

abundance: -
d_gene: -
j_gene: TRBJ2-6
v_gene: TRBV27
CDR3aa: CASRVGATGANVLTF
CDR3nt: TGTGCCAGCAGGGTGGGGGCGACTGGGGCCAACGTCCTGACTTTC

abundance: once
d_gene: TRBD1
j_gene: TRBJ1-5
v_gene: TRBV28
CDR3aa: CASSSSLWGRVGTGGEGANQPQHF
CDR3nt: TGTGCCAGCAGTTCTTCCCTCTGGGGCAGGGTTGGGACAGGGGGTGAGGGGGCCAATCAGCCCCAGCATTTT

abundance: -
d_gene: -
j_gene: TRBJ2-7
v_gene: TRBV6-6
CDR3aa: CASSYGGSGEQYF
CDR3nt: TGTGCCAGCAGTTACGGAGGGAGCGGCGAGCAGTACTTC

abundance: -
d_gene: -
j_gene: TRBJ2-5
v_gene: TRBV4-1
CDR3aa: CASSQTLQETQYF
CDR3nt: TGCGCCAGCAGCCAGACTTTACAAGAGACCCAGTACTTC

abundance: -
d_gene: -
j_gene: TRBJ2-3
v_gene: TRBV5-1
CDR3aa: CASSFGEGQSTDTQYF
CDR3nt: TGCGCCAGCAGCTTTGGGGAAGGACAGAGCACAGATACGCAGTATTTT

abundance: -
d_gene: TRBD1
j_gene: TRBJ1-6
v_gene: TRBV7-2
CDR3aa: CASSSWTGTASPLHF
CDR3nt: TGTGCCAGCAGCTCATGGACAGGGACTGCTTCACCCCTCCACTTT

abundance: -
d_gene: -
j_gene: TRBJ1-1
v_gene: TRBV28
CDR3aa: CASSLYRVGTEAFF
CDR3nt: TGTGCCAGCAGTTTGTACAGGGTGGGCACTGAAGCTTTCTTT

abundance: -
d_gene: -
j_gene: TRBJ2-7
v_gene: TRBV11-2
CDR3aa: CASSLYGASPPYEQYF
CDR3nt: TGTGCCAGCAGCTTGTACGGAGCTTCCCCGCCCTACGAGCAGTACTTC

abundance: -
d_gene: -
j_gene: TRBJ1-2
v_gene: TRBV19
CDR3aa: CASSDGGTYYGYTF
CDR3nt: TGTGCCAGTAGCGACGGGGGAACATACTATGGCTACACCTTC

abundance: -
d_gene: TRBD2
j_gene: TRBJ2-1
v_gene: TRBV29-1
CDR3aa: CSVERGETQFF
CDR3nt: TGCAGCGTTGAACGGGGGGAAACGCAGTTCTTC

abundance: -
d_gene: TRBD1
j_gene: TRBJ1-5
v_gene: TRBV30
CDR3aa: CAWSVGTAPNQPQHF
CDR3nt: TGTGCCTGGAGTGTAGGGACAGCTCCCAATCAGCCCCAGCATTTT

abundance: -
d_gene: -
j_gene: TRBJ2-6
v_gene: TRBV7-6
CDR3aa: CASSPDRTGANVLTF
CDR3nt: TGTGCCAGCAGCCCCGACAGAACTGGGGCCAACGTCCTGACTTTC

abundance: -
d_gene: -
j_gene: TRBJ2-3
v_gene: TRBV24-1
CDR3aa: CATSGPGLSTDTQYF
CDR3nt: TGTGCCACCAGTGGACCGGGACTGAGCACAGATACGCAGTATTTT

abundance: -
d_gene: TRBD1
j_gene: TRBJ2-7
v_gene: TRBV5-4
CDR3aa: CASSYDDRGHEQYF
CDR3nt: TGTGCCAGCAGCTACGACGACAGGGGTCACGAGCAGTACTTC

abundance: -
d_gene: TRBD1
j_gene: TRBJ2-7
v_gene: TRBV7-8
CDR3aa: CASSSWTGPREQYF
CDR3nt: TGTGCCAGCAGCTCTTGGACAGGGCCAAGGGAGCAGTACTTC

abundance: -
d_gene: TRBD2
j_gene: TRBJ2-7
v_gene: TRBV3-1/TRBV3-2
CDR3aa: CASSQSASGWYEQYF
CDR3nt: TGTGCCAGCAGCCAATCTGCTAGCGGCTGGTACGAGCAGTACTTC